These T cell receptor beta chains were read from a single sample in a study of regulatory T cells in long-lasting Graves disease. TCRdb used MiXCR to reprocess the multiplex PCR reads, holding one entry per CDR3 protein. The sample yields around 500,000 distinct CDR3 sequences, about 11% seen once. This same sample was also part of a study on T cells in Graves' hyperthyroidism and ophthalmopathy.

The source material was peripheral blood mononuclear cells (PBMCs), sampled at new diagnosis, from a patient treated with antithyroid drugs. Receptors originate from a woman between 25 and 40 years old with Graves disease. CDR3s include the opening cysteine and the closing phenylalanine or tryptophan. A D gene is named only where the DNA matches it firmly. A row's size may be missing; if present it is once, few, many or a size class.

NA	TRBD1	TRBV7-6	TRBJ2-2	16	CASSPGQGLNTGELFF	TGTGCCAGCAGCCCTGGACAGGGCTTGAACACCGGGGAGCTGTTTTTT
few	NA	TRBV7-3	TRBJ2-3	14	CASSLSGVTDTQYF	TGTGCCAGCAGCTTAAGTGGGGTGACAGATACGCAGTATTTT
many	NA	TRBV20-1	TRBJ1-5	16	CSASAGGARGGQPQHF	TGCAGTGCTTCGGCGGGCGGCGCAAGGGGGGGTCAGCCCCAGCATTTT
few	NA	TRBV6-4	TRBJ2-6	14	CASTITSGANVLTF	TGTGCCAGCACCATTACGAGTGGGGCCAACGTCCTGACTTTC
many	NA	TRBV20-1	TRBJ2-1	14	CSASFGSGPNEQFF	TGCAGTGCTAGTTTTGGGAGCGGGCCAAATGAGCAGTTCTTC
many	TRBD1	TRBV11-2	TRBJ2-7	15	CASSDLRDSSYEQYF	TGTGCCAGCAGTGACCTCCGGGACAGCTCCTACGAGCAGTACTTC
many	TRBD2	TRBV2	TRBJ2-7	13	CASTSGRAHEQYF	TGTGCCAGCACTAGCGGGAGGGCCCACGAGCAGTACTTC
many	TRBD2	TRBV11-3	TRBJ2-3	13	CASSPRLAGREYF	TGTGCCAGCAGCCCCCGACTAGCGGGCAGGGAGTATTTT
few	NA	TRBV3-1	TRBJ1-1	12	CASTDVGTEAFF	TGTGCCAGCACGGACGTCGGGACTGAAGCTTTCTTT
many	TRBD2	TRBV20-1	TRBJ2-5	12	CSARGGRETQYF	TGCAGTGCTAGGGGGGGGAGAGAGACCCAGTACTTC
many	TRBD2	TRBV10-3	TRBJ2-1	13	CAISRGLSDEQFF	TGTGCCATCAGTCGGGGACTAAGCGATGAGCAGTTCTTC
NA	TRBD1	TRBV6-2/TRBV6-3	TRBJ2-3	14	CASSYSNRGDTQYF	TGTGCCAGCAGTTATAGCAACAGGGGAGATACGCAGTATTTT
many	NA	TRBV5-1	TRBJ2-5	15	CASSLGEAFSETQYF	TGCGCCAGCAGCTTGGGGGAGGCGTTCTCAGAGACCCAGTACTTC
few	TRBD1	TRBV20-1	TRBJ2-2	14	CSAADRVFTGELFF	TGCAGTGCTGCGGACAGGGTATTTACCGGGGAGCTGTTTTTT
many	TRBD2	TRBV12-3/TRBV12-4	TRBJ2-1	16	CASSLFRLAGLGEQFF	TGTGCCAGCAGTTTATTCCGACTAGCGGGATTAGGGGAGCAGTTCTTC
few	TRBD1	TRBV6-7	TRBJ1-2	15	CASRDEAGTVYGYTF	TGTGCCAGCAGGGACGAAGCCGGGACAGTCTATGGCTACACCTTC
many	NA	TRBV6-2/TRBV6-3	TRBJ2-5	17	CASKYVRGRKGQETQYF	TGTGCCAGCAAATATGTTCGGGGTCGCAAGGGGCAAGAGACCCAGTACTTC
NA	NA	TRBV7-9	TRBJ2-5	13	CASSSGTRRAQYF	TGTGCCAGCAGCTCCGGGACCCGCCGTGCCCAGTACTTC
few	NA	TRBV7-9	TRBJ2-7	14	CASTSSESSYEQYF	TGTGCCAGCACCTCCTCGGAGAGCTCCTACGAGCAGTACTTC
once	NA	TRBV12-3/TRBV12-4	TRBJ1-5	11	CASSHVGPQHF	TGTGCCAGCAGCCACGTTGGGCCCCAGCATTTT
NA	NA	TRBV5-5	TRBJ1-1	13	CASSLWVTAEAFF	TGTGCCAGCAGCTTGTGGGTGACGGCTGAAGCTTTCTTT
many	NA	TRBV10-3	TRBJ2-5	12	CAIGQSKETQYF	TGTGCCATCGGACAAAGCAAAGAGACCCAGTACTTC
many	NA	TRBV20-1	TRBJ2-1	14	CSAHPLRLDNEQFF	TGCAGTGCTCATCCTCTCCGACTAGACAATGAGCAGTTCTTC
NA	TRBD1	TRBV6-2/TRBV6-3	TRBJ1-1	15	CASSCIGTGYTEAFF	TGTGCCAGCAGTTGTATCGGGACAGGGTACACTGAAGCTTTCTTT
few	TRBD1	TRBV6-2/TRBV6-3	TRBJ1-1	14	CASQGQGEGTEAFF	TGTGCCAGCCAGGGACAGGGGGAAGGTACTGAAGCTTTCTTT
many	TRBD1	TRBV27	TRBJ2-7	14	CASSFGTGVYEQYF	TGTGCCAGCAGCTTCGGGACAGGGGTCTACGAGCAGTACTTC
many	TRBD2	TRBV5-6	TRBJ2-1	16	CASSLTSGASYNEQFF	TGTGCCAGCAGCTTGACTAGCGGGGCCTCCTACAATGAGCAGTTCTTC
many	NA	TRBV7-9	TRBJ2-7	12	CASSLGWHEQYF	TGTGCCAGCAGCTTAGGATGGCATGAGCAGTACTTC
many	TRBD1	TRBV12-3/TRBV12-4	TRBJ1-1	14	CASRTTGGGTEAFF	TGTGCCAGCAGGACGACAGGGGGAGGAACTGAAGCTTTCTTT
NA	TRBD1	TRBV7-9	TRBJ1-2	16	CASSSSGQPYNYGYTF	TGTGCCAGCAGCTCTTCGGGACAGCCTTATAACTATGGCTACACCTTC
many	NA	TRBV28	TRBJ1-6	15	CASSLGLWENSPLHF	TGTGCCAGCAGCCTTGGACTCTGGGAAAATTCACCCCTCCACTTT
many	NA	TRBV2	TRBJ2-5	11	CASSTMETQYF	TGTGCCAGCAGTACCATGGAGACCCAGTACTTC
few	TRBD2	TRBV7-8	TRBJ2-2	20	CASSFEREGYPRSNTGELFF	TGTGCCAGCAGCTTTGAGCGGGAGGGCTACCCAAGATCGAACACCGGGGAGCTGTTTTTT
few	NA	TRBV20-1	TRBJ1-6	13	CSAAGLSNSPLHF	TGCAGTGCTGCGGGACTGAGCAATTCACCCCTCCACTTT
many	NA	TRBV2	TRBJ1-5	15	CASRRSLSSNQPQHF	TGTGCCAGCCGGCGCAGCCTTTCCAGCAATCAGCCCCAGCATTTT
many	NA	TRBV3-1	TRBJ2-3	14	CASSTRRLADTQYF	TGTGCCAGCAGCACCCGGAGGCTTGCAGATACGCAGTATTTT
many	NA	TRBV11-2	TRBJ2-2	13	CASSFIGTGELFF	TGTGCCAGCAGTTTTATTGGGACCGGGGAGCTGTTTTTT
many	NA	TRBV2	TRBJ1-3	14	CASSEALYGNTIYF	TGTGCCAGCAGTGAAGCCCTTTACGGAAACACCATATATTTT
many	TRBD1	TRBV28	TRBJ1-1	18	CASSTLPTGAVTNTEAFF	TGTGCCAGCAGTACGTTACCCACAGGGGCGGTAACGAACACTGAAGCTTTCTTT
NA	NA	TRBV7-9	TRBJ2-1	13	CASSRWGTVRQFF	TGTGCCAGCAGTCGGTGGGGGACGGTCCGCCAGTTCTTC
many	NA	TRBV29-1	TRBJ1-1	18	CSVEVGYRSWGPNTEAFF	TGCAGCGTTGAAGTTGGGTATCGGAGTTGGGGGCCGAACACTGAAGCTTTCTTT
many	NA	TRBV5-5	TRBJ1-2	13	CASSSGVDYGYTF	TGTGCCAGCAGCTCCGGGGTGGACTATGGCTACACCTTC
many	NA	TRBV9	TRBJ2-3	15	CASSVEGHDTDTQYF	TGTGCCAGCAGCGTAGAGGGACACGACACAGATACGCAGTATTTT
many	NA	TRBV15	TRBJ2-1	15	CATSRGSGSYNEQFF	TGTGCCACCAGCAGAGGGTCGGGATCCTACAATGAGCAGTTCTTC
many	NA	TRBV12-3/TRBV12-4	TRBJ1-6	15	CASSLPAGDNSPLHF	TGTGCCAGCAGTTTGCCCGCGGGCGACAATTCACCCCTCCACTTT
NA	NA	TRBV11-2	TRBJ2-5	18	CASSSPRRWRASNGTQYF	TGTGCCAGCAGCTCCCCACGCCGGTGGAGAGCATCCAATGGGACCCAGTACTTC